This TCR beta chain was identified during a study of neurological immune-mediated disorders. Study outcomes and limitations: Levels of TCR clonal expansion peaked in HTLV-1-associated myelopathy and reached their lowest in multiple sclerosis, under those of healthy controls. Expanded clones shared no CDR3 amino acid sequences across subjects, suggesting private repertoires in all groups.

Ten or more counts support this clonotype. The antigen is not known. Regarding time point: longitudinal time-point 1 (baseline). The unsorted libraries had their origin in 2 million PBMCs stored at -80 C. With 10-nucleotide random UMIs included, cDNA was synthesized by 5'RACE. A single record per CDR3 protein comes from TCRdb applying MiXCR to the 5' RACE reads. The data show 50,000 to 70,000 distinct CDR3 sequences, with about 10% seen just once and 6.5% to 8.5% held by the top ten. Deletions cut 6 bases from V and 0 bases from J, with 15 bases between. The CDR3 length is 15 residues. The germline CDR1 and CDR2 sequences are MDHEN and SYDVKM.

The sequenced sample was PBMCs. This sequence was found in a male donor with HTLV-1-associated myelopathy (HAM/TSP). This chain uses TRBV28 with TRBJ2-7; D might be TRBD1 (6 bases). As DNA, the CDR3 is TGTGCCAGCAGGTCCACTCGACAGGTCTCCTACGAGCAGTACTTC. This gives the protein CASRSTRQVSYEQYF. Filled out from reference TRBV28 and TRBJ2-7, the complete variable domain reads DVKVTQSSRYLVKRTGEKVFLECVQDMDHENMFWYRQDPGLGLRLIYFSYDVKMKEKGDIPEGYSVSREKKERFSLILESASTNQTSMYLCASRSTRQVSYEQYFGPGTRLTVT.